The rows below give T cell receptor beta chains drawn from one sample of a study of human T cells and chemical hapten exposure. TCRdb called the RACE reads again in MiXCR, with one record for every CDR3 protein. Of over 35,000 distinct CDR3 sequences listed, 10% to 13% are singletons. The sample here was whole blood, taken in connection with sensitization to the hapten diphenylcyclopropenone (DPC). Receptors originate from a young man with alopecia areata. Some clones in this sample may be carry-over from other donors' samples. Each CDR3 is given with its conserved first and last residue. Fields, in order: J gene, V gene, D gene, clone size, CDR3 DNA, CDR3 protein. D genes are given only for firm matches. Clone size is not always given. Where it is, it says once, few, many or a class for expanded clones.

J: TRBJ1-2; V: TRBV7-9; D: NA; size: few; DNA: TGTGCCAGCAGTTTAACGGCGGGAGATGGCTACACCTTC; CDR3: CASSLTAGDGYTF
J: TRBJ2-2; V: TRBV20-1; D: NA; size: many; DNA: TGCAGTGCTATGGGCCCAAACACCGGGGAGCTGTTTTTT; CDR3: CSAMGPNTGELFF
J: TRBJ2-2; V: TRBV10-1; D: NA; size: NA; DNA: TGCGCCATCAAGGGATACACCGGGGAGCTGTTTTTT; CDR3: CAIKGYTGELFF
J: TRBJ1-2; V: TRBV7-2; D: NA; size: many; DNA: TGTGCCAGCAGCTTTAGCAGGGCTGGCTATGGCTACACCTTC; CDR3: CASSFSRAGYGYTF
J: TRBJ1-4; V: TRBV14; D: NA; size: NA; DNA: TGTGCCAGCAGCCCACCCGGGATTAAGGAAAAACTGTTTTTT; CDR3: CASSPPGIKEKLFF
J: TRBJ2-3; V: TRBV6-1; D: NA; size: few; DNA: TGTGCCAGCTGCTCGCGGGGAGGGGGAGATACGCAGTATTTT; CDR3: CASCSRGGGDTQYF
J: TRBJ1-1; V: TRBV20-1; D: NA; size: many; DNA: TGCAGTGTCCCCCCGATGTTCGGGGCGGGCACTGAAGCTTTCTTT; CDR3: CSVPPMFGAGTEAFF
J: TRBJ2-5; V: TRBV29-1; D: NA; size: few; DNA: TGCAGCGGGGGGAGCGTCAGGACCCAGTACTTC; CDR3: CSGGSVRTQYF
J: TRBJ2-1; V: TRBV24-1; D: NA; size: many; DNA: TGTGCCACCAGTGATTGGGGGAATGAGCAGTTCTTC; CDR3: CATSDWGNEQFF
J: TRBJ2-1; V: TRBV20-1; D: NA; size: NA; DNA: TGCAGTGCTAGAGATATCTTACGGGGCGGGGTAGCAACCTCCTACAATGAGCAGTTCTTC; CDR3: CSARDILRGGVATSYNEQFF
J: TRBJ2-2; V: TRBV4-2; D: NA; size: NA; DNA: TGTGCCAGCGGGACGCGGGACAGTGGCACCGGGGAGCTGTTTTTT; CDR3: CASGTRDSGTGELFF
J: TRBJ2-1; V: TRBV4-3; D: NA; size: NA; DNA: TGCGCCAGCAGCCGAGCAGGCGAGCAGTTCTTC; CDR3: CASSRAGEQFF
J: TRBJ2-4; V: TRBV29-1; D: NA; size: many; DNA: TGCAGCGTTAAGACACAGAACCTTAGCCAAAACATTCAGTACTTC; CDR3: CSVKTQNLSQNIQYF
J: TRBJ2-1; V: TRBV5-1; D: TRBD2; size: many; DNA: TGCGCCAGCAGCTCATTAGCGGGGGGGAGCATGGATGAGCAGTTCTTC; CDR3: CASSSLAGGSMDEQFF
J: TRBJ1-5; V: TRBV12-3/TRBV12-4; D: NA; size: many; DNA: TGTGCCAGCAGTCCGGGGGCGTGGGGGAATAGCAATCAGCCCCAGCATTTT; CDR3: CASSPGAWGNSNQPQHF
J: TRBJ2-5; V: TRBV29-1; D: NA; size: many; DNA: TGCAGCGTCGACCAGGGCCAGACCCAGTACTTC; CDR3: CSVDQGQTQYF
J: TRBJ1-1; V: TRBV28; D: NA; size: many; DNA: TGTGCCAGCAGGTATTACCCGGCAGGGAACACTGAAGCTTTCTTT; CDR3: CASRYYPAGNTEAFF
J: TRBJ1-6; V: TRBV18; D: NA; size: NA; DNA: TGTGCCAGCTCACCAAAGGCGCTCTCCTATAATTCACCCCTCCACTTT; CDR3: CASSPKALSYNSPLHF
J: TRBJ1-2; V: TRBV5-4; D: NA; size: many; DNA: TGTGCCAGCAGCTTTCGAGCGGGTGGCTACACCTTC; CDR3: CASSFRAGGYTF
J: TRBJ1-2; V: TRBV5-6; D: NA; size: many; DNA: TGTGCCAGCAGCTTTCCAGGTGACTATGGCTACACCTTC; CDR3: CASSFPGDYGYTF
J: TRBJ2-3; V: TRBV5-5; D: NA; size: many; DNA: TGTGCCAGCAGCTTTTGGCGGGACTCAGATACGCAGTATTTT; CDR3: CASSFWRDSDTQYF
J: TRBJ2-1; V: TRBV25-1; D: TRBD2; size: few; DNA: TGTGCCAGCAGAGGTAGCGGGAAAAATGAGCAGTTCTTC; CDR3: CASRGSGKNEQFF
J: TRBJ2-5; V: TRBV20-1; D: TRBD1; size: NA; DNA: TGCAGTGCTTATTCGACAGGGGGCATTGAGACCCAGTACTTC; CDR3: CSAYSTGGIETQYF
J: TRBJ2-1; V: TRBV11-3; D: NA; size: many; DNA: TGTGCCAGCAGCTCCCGTACGCTCCCCTCCTACAATGAGCAGTTCTTC; CDR3: CASSSRTLPSYNEQFF
J: TRBJ2-7; V: TRBV10-3; D: NA; size: many; DNA: TGTGCCATCAGTGATTGGGAGGGGGCAGGGGGCCGGAACGAGCAGTACTTC; CDR3: CAISDWEGAGGRNEQYF
J: TRBJ2-2; V: TRBV7-3; D: TRBD1; size: many; DNA: TGTGCCAGCAGCCCAGAGAGGGGGCGCACCGGGGAGCTGTTTTTT; CDR3: CASSPERGRTGELFF
J: TRBJ2-5; V: TRBV21-1; D: NA; size: NA; DNA: TGTGCCAGCAGCAAAGCGCTTCGGCAGTCCGGCGAGACCCAGTACTTC; CDR3: CASSKALRQSGETQYF
J: TRBJ2-1; V: TRBV3-1; D: TRBD2; size: NA; DNA: TGTGCCAGCAGCCAAGATTATCGACTAGCGTTGTACAATGAGCAGTTCTTC; CDR3: CASSQDYRLALYNEQFF
J: TRBJ1-5; V: TRBV6-6; D: TRBD1; size: NA; DNA: TGTGCCAGCAGAACCGGACAGGGTCAACGCAATCAGCCCCAGCATTTT; CDR3: CASRTGQGQRNQPQHF
J: TRBJ1-2; V: TRBV12-3/TRBV12-4; D: NA; size: many; DNA: TGTGCCAGCAGTTTAGCATTCGGAAACTATGGCTACACCTTC; CDR3: CASSLAFGNYGYTF
J: TRBJ2-1; V: TRBV28; D: TRBD2; size: few; DNA: TGTGCCAGCAACCTTAGCGGGAGGACCACAAATGAGCAGTTCTTC; CDR3: CASNLSGRTTNEQFF
J: TRBJ2-7; V: TRBV29-1; D: TRBD2; size: NA; DNA: TGCAGCGTCCTCCCACGGGGGACTAGCAGTAACGAGCAGTACTTC; CDR3: CSVLPRGTSSNEQYF
J: TRBJ2-1; V: TRBV12-3/TRBV12-4; D: TRBD2; size: many; DNA: TGTGCCAGCAGCCCACCGGGAGGGCCGGTCAATGAGCAGTTCTTC; CDR3: CASSPPGGPVNEQFF
J: TRBJ1-6; V: TRBV6-2/TRBV6-3; D: NA; size: NA; DNA: TGTGCCAGCAGTTACGTTGGGGTTGACGATTCACCCCTCCACTTT; CDR3: CASSYVGVDDSPLHF
J: TRBJ2-7; V: TRBV10-2; D: NA; size: many; DNA: TGCGCCAGCAGGGGGTTCGAGCAGTACTTC; CDR3: CASRGFEQYF
J: TRBJ2-1; V: TRBV11-3; D: NA; size: many; DNA: TGTGCCAGCAGCACTCCGGGTCCGGGCAATGAGCAGTTCTTC; CDR3: CASSTPGPGNEQFF
J: TRBJ2-3; V: TRBV5-1; D: TRBD2; size: many; DNA: TGCGCCAGCAGCTTGGCTCCGGGAGGGAGAACAGATACGCAGTATTTT; CDR3: CASSLAPGGRTDTQYF
J: TRBJ2-3; V: TRBV20-1; D: NA; size: many; DNA: TGCAGTGCCCGGGGACTTAGCACAGATACGCAGTATTTT; CDR3: CSARGLSTDTQYF
J: TRBJ1-1; V: TRBV5-4; D: NA; size: few; DNA: TGTGCCAGCAGTCCGGGCCGTCTGAACACTGAAGCTTTCTTT; CDR3: CASSPGRLNTEAFF
J: TRBJ1-1; V: TRBV4-1; D: NA; size: few; DNA: TGCGCCAGCAGCCCCAGGGCGAACACTGAAGCTTTCTTT; CDR3: CASSPRANTEAFF
J: TRBJ2-5; V: TRBV5-1; D: NA; size: NA; DNA: TGCGCCAGCAGCTTGGTTTTAGCGACGGCTGGAGAGACCCAGTACTTC; CDR3: CASSLVLATAGETQYF
J: TRBJ2-5; V: TRBV5-5; D: NA; size: NA; DNA: TGTGCCAGCAGCTTCAATAGAGAGACCCAGTACTTC; CDR3: CASSFNRETQYF
J: TRBJ2-3; V: TRBV5-1; D: NA; size: many; DNA: TGCGCCAGCAGCGTAGTAGCGGCGAAGGGCACAGATACGCAGTATTTT; CDR3: CASSVVAAKGTDTQYF
J: TRBJ1-1; V: TRBV12-3/TRBV12-4; D: TRBD1; size: many; DNA: TGTGCCACGATTACCGGACAGGGGGTAAAATTGAACACTGAAGCTTTCTTT; CDR3: CATITGQGVKLNTEAFF
J: TRBJ2-1; V: TRBV20-1; D: NA; size: NA; DNA: TGCAGTGCTCCCGTAGGCAATGAGCAGTTCTTC; CDR3: CSAPVGNEQFF
J: TRBJ2-7; V: TRBV7-6; D: NA; size: many; DNA: TGTGCCAGCAGCCCGGAGGGGGGCTACGAGCAGTACTTC; CDR3: CASSPEGGYEQYF
J: TRBJ1-1; V: TRBV7-6; D: NA; size: NA; DNA: TGTGCCAGCAGCACAGTGAACACTGAAGCTTTCTTT; CDR3: CASSTVNTEAFF
J: TRBJ2-2; V: TRBV9; D: TRBD2; size: NA; DNA: TGTGCCAGCAGTACAGCGGGAGCCAACACCGGGGAGCTGTTTTTT; CDR3: CASSTAGANTGELFF
J: TRBJ1-4; V: TRBV5-1; D: TRBD1; size: many; DNA: TGCGCCAGCAGCGGAGGGGGCACTAATGAAAAACTGTTTTTT; CDR3: CASSGGGTNEKLFF
J: TRBJ1-1; V: TRBV6-7; D: NA; size: NA; DNA: TGTGCCAGCAGTTACGGGAGGGCAGGCCGCATGAACACTGAAGCTTTCTTT; CDR3: CASSYGRAGRMNTEAFF